This passage covers 27 T cell receptor beta chains from one sample sequenced in a study of Graves' ophthalmopathy and Graves' hyperthyroidism. RNA transcripts were the source from which TCR beta CDR3 regions were amplified. Amplification began with first-round RT-PCR using HTBI primers, then second-round multiplex PCR was performed. MiXCR, run by TCRdb on the multiplex PCR reads, gives a single entry per CDR3 protein. The data hold approximately 700,000 distinct CDR3 sequences, with 35% to 50% observed a single time. The sequencing sample was made of peripheral blood. The source is an adult man with Graves' ophthalmopathy.

This clonotype showed up just a few times. The V and J genes are TRBV5-5 and TRBJ2-7, with D hard to call. The CDR3 is made up of 14 amino acids. Germline CDR1 SGHKS, CDR2 YYEKEE (reference sequence). V was clipped by 0 bases and J by 1 base, with 8 bases between them. The CDR3 nucleotides are TGTGCCAGCAGCTTGGTCCAGGCATCCTACGAGCAGTACTTC. Its protein product is CASSLVQASYEQYF.

J is TRBJ2-7 and V is TRBV10-3; D call uncertain. CDR3 length: 14 amino acids. The V and J ends lost 1 base and 2 bases respectively, with 9 bases between them. The V gene's germline CDR1 is ENHRY and CDR2 SYGVKD. The CDR3 region has the DNA TGTGCCATCAGTGAGTATATGGGCCCCTACGAGCAGTACTTC. It is translated as CAISEYMGPYEQYF.

Concerning this clonotype itself: Given a much more abundant clone one base away, this may be a read error. This sequence joins TRBV2 and TRBJ2-7, with TRBD2 matching 7 bases. Per germline, CDR1 SNHLY and CDR2 FYNNEI. The length of the CDR3 is 15 residues. Here the CDR3 reads CTSSEVAGFSYEQYF. As DNA, the CDR3 is TGTACCAGCAGTGAAGTAGCGGGTTTCTCCTACGAGCAGTACTTC.

This clonotype was detected ten times or more. V and J are TRBV7-9 and TRBJ2-7; 7 positions match TRBD1. V lost 3 bases to trimming and J lost 5 bases; unmatched junction nucleotides: 7. This CDR3 has 14 amino acids. Germline V lookup: CDR1 SEHNR, CDR2 FQNEAQ (reference sequence). CDR3 protein: CASSFDRAGHEQYF. The CDR3 nucleotides read TGTGCCAGCAGCTTCGACAGGGCAGGCCACGAGCAGTACTTC.

The genes are TRBV25-1 and TRBJ1-2; TRBD1 might be the D (5 bases). The CDR3 totals 14 residues. Germline V gives CDR1 MGHDK, CDR2 SYGVNS. CDR3 DNA: TGTGCTGAGGGCGAGACAGAGGGTAACTATGGCTACACCTTC. It codes for CAEGETEGNYGYTF.

In its sample, this clonotype was seen many times. The chain recombines TRBV7-2 with TRBJ2-5, with TRBD1 matching 10 bases. The junction had 8 bases not matched to a gene; V was cut back by 0 bases and J by 7 bases. Germline V gene data show CDR1 as SGHTA and CDR2 as FQGNSA. The length of the CDR3 is 16 residues. DNA of the CDR3: TGTGCCAGCAGCTTAGCGACCGGGACAGGGGACGGGACCCAGTACTTC. Translation gives CASSLATGTGDGTQYF.

The V call is TRBV7-2, the J call TRBJ2-5; 7 bases are a match to TRBD1. The V gene's germline CDR1 is SGHTA and CDR2 FQGNSA. V shed 4 bases and J 2 bases; nucleotides not matched to a gene: 10. The CDR3 consists of 16 residues. The CDR3 spells CASSSRDSELQETQYF. The CDR3 DNA reads as TGTGCCAGCAGCTCCCGGGACAGCGAGTTACAAGAGACCCAGTACTTC.

The chain employs TRBV5-6 and TRBJ1-2; 8 nucleotides agree with TRBD1. Germline V lookup: CDR1 SGHDT, CDR2 YYEEEE. This CDR3 region has 15 residues. V gave up 4 bases and J gave up 1 base; unmatched junction bases: 6. As DNA, the CDR3 is TGTGCCAGCAGCCTGACAGGGGAGTTTAACTATGGCTACACCTTC. Translation gives CASSLTGEFNYGYTF.

This clonotype came up a few times. The rearrangement uses TRBV25-1 and TRBJ2-5; no clear D gene. Trimming shortened V by 8 bases and J by 5 bases, and 6 bases separated the two germline ends. Germline V gene sequence: CDR1 MGHDK, CDR2 SYGVNS. The CDR3 totals 10 residues. The CDR3 region is CASAVETQYF. Written as DNA, the CDR3 is TGTGCCAGCGCTGTGGAGACCCAGTACTTC.

This chain uses TRBV9 with TRBJ2-5; the match to TRBD1 covers 11 bases. Germline values: CDR1 SGDLS, CDR2 YYNGEE. V gave up 4 bases and J gave up 4 bases; unmatched junction bases: 9. The CDR3 consists of 16 residues. Written as DNA, the CDR3 is TGTGCCAGCAGCACCGGGACAGGGGGTTTTGGAGAGACCCAGTACTTC. It specifies CASSTGTGGFGETQYF.

The chain has TRBV25-1 and TRBJ1-1, with D uncertain. Germline lookup yields CDR1 MGHDK and CDR2 SYGVNS. Trimming stripped 6 bases from V and 3 bases from J, with 11 bases between. The CDR3 runs to 13 residues. Written as DNA, the CDR3 is TGTGCCAGCAGGCCCGGGGATCACACTGAAGCTTTCTTT. Encoded protein: CASRPGDHTEAFF.

This clonotype was seen only a few times. The chain combines TRBV24-1 with TRBJ1-5, with a weak D call TRBD1 (6 bases). V dropped 11 bases and J dropped 7 bases, with 23 bases sitting between them. Per the germline V gene, CDR1 is KGHDR and CDR2 is SFDVKD. CDR3 length: 15 amino acids. CDR3 loop: CASSPRGLGDQPQHF. The CDR3 DNA is TGTGCCAGCAGCCCCAGGGGTCTTGGGGACCAGCCCCAGCATTTT.

This chain joins TRBV12-3 or TRBV12-4 and TRBJ1-4, with D uncertain. Trimming removed 5 bases from V and 3 bases from J, with 4 bases in between. This CDR3 is 12 amino acids long. For the CDR3, the DNA is TGTGCCAGCAGTATCGCTAATGAAAAACTGTTTTTT. It encodes CASSIANEKLFF.

With respect to this clonotype: A far larger clone is just one base off, so this is likely a read error. This rearrangement joins TRBV25-1 to TRBJ2-2; D not resolved. Germline assignment: CDR1 MGHDK and CDR2 SYGVNS. The CDR3 covers 13 residues. CDR3 sequence: CACSSSNTGELFF. CDR3 DNA sequence: TGCGCCTGCAGCTCCAGCAACACCGGGGAGCTGTTTTTT.

V usage is TRBV5-5 and J usage is TRBJ1-1; D perhaps matches TRBD1 (5 bases). Germline CDR1 SGHKS, CDR2 YYEKEE (reference sequence). The CDR3 contains 14 residues. Trimming cost V 0 bases and J 4 bases, with 10 bases left between them. The DNA of the CDR3 is TGTGCCAGCAGCTTGGCCAGGGCGAGCACTGAAGCTTTCTTT. Its protein is CASSLARASTEAFF.

The V call is TRBV15, the J call TRBJ2-3; TRBD1 or TRBD2 may be the D gene (5 bases each). The CDR3 spans 16 residues. The V and J ends lost 0 bases and 1 base respectively, with 11 bases between them. In germline, CDR1 is LNHNV, CDR2 YYDKDF (reference sequence). CDR3 sequence: CATSRELGVRTDTQYF. The CDR3 DNA reads as TGTGCCACCAGCAGAGAATTGGGGGTACGCACAGATACGCAGTATTTT.

V usage is TRBV12-3 or TRBV12-4 and J usage is TRBJ1-1; 8 bases fit TRBD1. CDR3 size: 14 residues. V dropped 4 bases and J dropped 7; count of bases not matched to a gene: 8. DNA of the CDR3: TGTGCCAGCAGTTGGCAGGGGGCGGGGGTTGAAGCTTTCTTT. This gives the protein CASSWQGAGVEAFF.

This clonotype turned up a few times. The chain recombines TRBV28 with TRBJ1-2; D is ambiguous. The CDR3 has 11 amino acids. Trimming stripped 11 bases from V and 2 bases from J, with 9 bases between. From germline, CDR1 is MDHEN and CDR2 SYDVKM. The CDR3 nucleotides read TGTGCCTGTACAGACAACTATGGCTACACCTTC. Translating gives CACTDNYGYTF.

The chain uses TRBV7-9 and TRBJ2-7; 14 positions match TRBD2. The CDR3 is made up of 15 amino acids. In germline, CDR1 is SEHNR, CDR2 FQNEAQ (reference sequence). With V trimmed by 8 bases and J by 9 bases, 12 bases remained unmatched. The CDR3 DNA sequence: TGTGCCAGCGGAGATCCGGGACTAGCGGGGGACGGGCAGTACTTC. As protein: CASGDPGLAGDGQYF.

Concerning this clonotype itself: One end of the junction is discordant with germline, which a read error may explain. J is TRBJ1-6 and V is TRBV7-9, with 11 bases that match TRBD1. Germline CDR1 is SEHNR and CDR2 is FQNEAQ (reference sequence). The CDR3 runs 15 residues. In nucleotides, the CDR3 is TGTGCCAGCAGCCCGGGGACAGGGGGTAATCCACCCCTCCACTTT. Translation gives CASSPGTGGNPPLHF.

This sequence joins TRBV4-3 and TRBJ2-2; TRBD1 is a possible D gene (6 bases). The V gene lost 1 base and the J gene lost 0 bases, with 21 bases spanning the gap. CDR3 size: 20 residues. The V gene's germline CDR1 is LGHNA and CDR2 YSLEER. The DNA for the CDR3 is TGCGCCAGCAGCCAAGGGATCGCTTTCACAGGGACGTCGAACACCGGGGAGCTGTTTTTT. Amino acid sequence: CASSQGIAFTGTSNTGELFF.

This rearrangement joins TRBV15 to TRBJ1-3, with D tentatively TRBD1 (6 bases). The germline V gene has CDR1 LNHNV and CDR2 YYDKDF (reference sequence). The CDR3 is 16 residues long. Deletions cut 1 base from V and 4 bases from J, with 14 bases between. CDR3 loop: CATSRGSGADGNTIYF. As DNA, the CDR3 is TGTGCCACCAGCAGAGGTTCAGGGGCGGACGGAAACACCATATATTTT.

The chain uses TRBV20-1 and TRBJ2-7; a possible D gene is TRBD2 (5 bases). The CDR3 has 14 residues. Germline V CDR1 and CDR2: DFQATT, SNEGSKA (reference sequence). Trimming stripped 2 bases from V and 3 bases from J, with 14 bases between. CDR3: CSARPRGQNYEQYF. The CDR3 nucleotides read TGCAGTGCTAGACCCCGAGGGCAGAACTACGAGCAGTACTTC.

This clonotype showed up many times. V is TRBV12-3 or TRBV12-4 and J is TRBJ2-5; D unresolved. V dropped 5 bases and J dropped 10 bases, with 20 bases sitting between them. The CDR3 runs 14 residues. The CDR3 DNA follows: TGTGCCAGCAGTCGAGATCCGATAGGGTGGGACCAGTACTTC. Its translation is CASSRDPIGWDQYF.

This clonotype was observed a single time. The gene calls are TRBV19 and TRBJ1-5, with a possible D match to TRBD2 (5 bases). The J call is uncertain, as TRBJ2-3 better fits the DNA end. Germline loops: CDR1 LNHDA, CDR2 SQIVND (reference sequence). The CDR3 sequence is 13 residues long. This CDR3 reads CASRRVSTDTQYF. CDR3 DNA: TGTGCCAGTAGGAGGGTTAGCACAGATACGCAGTATTTT.

The chain combines TRBV7-2 with TRBJ1-1, with a tentative D call TRBD1 (5 bases). From germline, CDR1 is SGHTA and CDR2 FQGNSA. The CDR3 is 14 amino acids. V was clipped by 1 base and J by 7 bases, with 13 bases between them. This CDR3 reads CASSLEWGGDEAFF. The CDR3 DNA sequence: TGTGCCAGCAGCTTAGAATGGGGAGGGGATGAAGCTTTCTTT. Full variable domain (remainder filled in from reference TRBV7-2 and TRBJ1-1): GAGVSQSPSNKVTEKGKDVELRCDPISGHTALYWYRQSLGQGLEFLIYFQGNSAPDKSGLPSDRFSAERTGGSVSTLTIQRTQQEDSAVYLCASSLEWGGDEAFFGQGTRLTVV.

This clonotype has just one count. In this CDR3 the conserved last residue, phenylalanine or tryptophan, is missing, so a read error is likely. The chain has TRBV3-1 and TRBJ2-5; D may correspond to TRBD1 or TRBD2 (5 bases each). Germline values: CDR1 LGHDT, CDR2 YNNKEL (reference sequence). The CDR3 covers 14 residues. The V end was cut by 3 bases, the J end by 3 bases, with 11 bases between. The CDR3 DNA sequence: TGTGCCAGCAGCCACTGGGACGGGGAAGAGACCCAGTACGTC. It specifies CASSHWDGEETQYV.